The text below deals with one T cell receptor (beta chain). The data are from a study of cytomegalovirus exposure and HLA in healthy donors. The CDR3 runs 15 residues. The V end lost 5 bases, the J end lost 7 bases, and 18 bases lay between the germline ends. Per germline, CDR1 SEHNR and CDR2 FQNEAQ (reference sequence). Amplification used 60 Vbeta primers and 13 Jbeta primers. Repertoires were generated with immunoSEQ multiplex PCR, while TCRdb's copy carries only in-frame clones and drops some. The listing contains some 150,000 clones. V is TRBV7-9 and J is TRBJ2-4, with D perhaps matching TRBD1 (6 bases). The sequencing sample was made of PBMCs. This receptor was obtained from a woman aged 18-29 years in good health and CMV-seronegative. The CDR3 DNA reads as TGTGCCAGCAGCCCAGGGGCAGCTACAACCAACATTCAGTACTTC. Translated, it gives CASSPGAATTNIQYF.